The sample holds a few counts of the clone carrying this T cell receptor (beta chain). Its target is unknown. Noted treatment: roughly 10-day PBMC culture with coronavirus spike peptide pools or control peptides (ViraFEST assay). With the Oncomine TCR Beta short-read assay, DNA from cultured CD4+ T cells was sequenced. TCRdb processed the PCR reads anew with MiXCR; each CDR3 protein has one entry. The sample contains approximately 12,000 distinct CDR3 sequences, roughly 79% of which appear only once. This sample was taken from a study of vaccination and CD4 T cells after COVID-19. The study, taken as a whole, reports: Looking at convalescent patients, a median roughly 83% of reactive clones were present only post-vaccination.

Germline loops: CDR1 KGHDR, CDR2 SFDVKD. With 1 base removed from V and 5 bases from J, the gap between germline ends came to 14 bases. CDR3 length: 16 amino acids. The material sequenced was CD4+ T cells from blood, cultured in vitro. The chain employs TRBV24-1 and TRBJ2-1; maybe TRBD1 (6 bases). The sequence was collected from a human donor who had recovered from COVID-19. CDR3 DNA sequence: TGTGCCACCAGTGATTTTGGGCAGGGGATCAACAATGAGCAGTTCTTC. Protein sequence: CATSDFGQGINNEQFF.